The clone carrying this T cell receptor (beta chain) was observed a few times. Its specificity is unknown. One entry per CDR3 protein, called by TCRdb with MiXCR from the reads. The table has a few hundred thousand distinct CDR3 sequences, 40% seen once. Germline CDR1 and CDR2: SGHRS and YFSETQ. This CDR3 spans 14 amino acids. Trimming removed 4 bases from V and 8 bases from J, with 16 bases in between. The sample comes from a study of T cell repertoires in cytomegalovirus infection. Study observations and caveats: Based on cumulative public TCR beta family frequency, carriers of CMV plus the relevant HLA were identified.

This clonotype was sampled from a human donor in good health (CMV status not recorded). Some clones in this sample may be carry-over from other donors' samples. The J gene is TRBJ2-4, the V gene TRBV5-1, with a weak D call TRBD1 (6 bases). The sample was cultured PBMCs, taken from culture after CMV antigen stimulation. The CDR3 DNA reads TGCGCCAGCAGCGCGACAGGTCTCTTGGACATTCAGTACTTC. Translating it yields CASSATGLLDIQYF. Complete variable domain (other parts from reference TRBV5-1 and TRBJ2-4): KAGVTQTPRYLIKTRGQQVTLSCSPISGHRSVSWYQQTPGQGLQFLFEYFSETQRNKGNFPGRFSGRQFSNSRSEMNVSTLELGDSALYLCASSATGLLDIQYFGAGTRLSVL.